This section outlines one T cell receptor beta chain sequence together with its context. Assay used: immunoSEQ multiplex PCR; TCRdb lists only in-frame clones, some missing. This table holds some 95,000 clones, roughly 87% found once. The ends were cut back, 4 bases at V and 1 base at J, with 4 bases in the middle. There are 13 residues in the CDR3. Germline loops: CDR1 MNHEY, CDR2 SVGEGT. This specimen comes from a study of blood T cell repertoires in COVID-19. The receptor's source is a man aged 70 or older with acute or convalescent COVID-19. Sequenced input: peripheral blood. The chain joins TRBV6-2 or TRBV6-3 to TRBJ2-2; D remains ambiguous. CDR3 sequence reads: CASSLENTGELFF. CDR3 coding DNA: TGTGCCAGCAGTTTAGAGAACACCGGGGAGCTGTTTTTT.